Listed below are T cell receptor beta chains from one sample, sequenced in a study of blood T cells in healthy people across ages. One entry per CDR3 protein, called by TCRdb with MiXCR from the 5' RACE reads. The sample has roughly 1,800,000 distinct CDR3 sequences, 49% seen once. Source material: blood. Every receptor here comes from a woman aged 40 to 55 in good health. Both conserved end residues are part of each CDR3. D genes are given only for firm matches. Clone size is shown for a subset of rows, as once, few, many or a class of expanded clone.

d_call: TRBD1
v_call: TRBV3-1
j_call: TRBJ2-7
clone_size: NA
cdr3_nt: TGTGCCTCTCGGGACAGCTTCCCTAGCTCCTACAATGAGCAGTACTTC
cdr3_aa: CASRDSFPSSYNEQYF

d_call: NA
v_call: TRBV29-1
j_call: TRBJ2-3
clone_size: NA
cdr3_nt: TGCAGCGTCCAACAGGGCCAATGGTCGGATACGCAGTATTTT
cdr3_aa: CSVQQGQWSDTQYF

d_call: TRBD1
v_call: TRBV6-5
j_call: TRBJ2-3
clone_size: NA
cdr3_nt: TGTGCCAGCAGTTACTGGGACAGTCCAGATACGCAGTATTTT
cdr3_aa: CASSYWDSPDTQYF

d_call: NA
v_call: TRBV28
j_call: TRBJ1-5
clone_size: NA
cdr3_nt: TGTGCCAGCAACCTTGGAGCGCGCAATCAGCCCCAGCATTTT
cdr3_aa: CASNLGARNQPQHF

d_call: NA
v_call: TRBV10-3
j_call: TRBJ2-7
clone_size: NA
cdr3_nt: TGTGCCATCAGTTCGGGGTTGGGCTACGAGCAGTACTTC
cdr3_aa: CAISSGLGYEQYF

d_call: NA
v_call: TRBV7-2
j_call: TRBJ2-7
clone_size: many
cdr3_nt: TGCGCCAGCAGCTCCAGCGGTAGCTCCTACGAGCAGTACTTC
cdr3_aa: CASSSSGSSYEQYF

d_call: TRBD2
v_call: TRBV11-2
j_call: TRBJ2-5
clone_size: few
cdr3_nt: TGTGCCAGCAGCTTTGGAGTAGCGGGGCACCAAGAGACCCAGTACTTC
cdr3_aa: CASSFGVAGHQETQYF

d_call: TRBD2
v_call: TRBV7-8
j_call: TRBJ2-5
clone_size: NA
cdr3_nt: TGTGCCAGCAGCTTATACCGGGGGGGTAAAGAGACCCAGTACTTC
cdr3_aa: CASSLYRGGKETQYF

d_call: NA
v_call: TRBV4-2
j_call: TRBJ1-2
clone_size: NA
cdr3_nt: TGTGCCAGCAGCCAAGATGCTGCTGGCAGGAGAGGCTACACCTTC
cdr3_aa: CASSQDAAGRRGYTF

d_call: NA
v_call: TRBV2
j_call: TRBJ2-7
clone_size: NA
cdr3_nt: TGTGCCAGCAGTTGGTCTCCTGAAAACTACGAGCAGTACTTC
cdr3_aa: CASSWSPENYEQYF